This T cell receptor (beta chain) came from a study of pediatric ulcerative colitis. General study findings and limits: A couple of patients' blood samples yielded substantially fewer templates. No controls had the two rectal clonotypes shared by ulcerative colitis patients.

Generated by immunoSEQ multiplex PCR, the TCRdb table keeps only in-frame clones and is missing some. The repertoire has 25,000 to 35,000 clones, 82% of them found once; the top ten carry around 4.5%. V trimming: 7 bases; J trimming: 4 bases; junction bases outside the gene matches: 13. The CDR3 has 16 amino acids. Germline V gene sequence: CDR1 SNHLY, CDR2 FYNNEI. This clone has just one count. Its specificity is not known. The chain carries TRBV2 and TRBJ2-1; TRBD2 agrees at 7 bases. Sequences were obtained from blood. The sequence was collected from a boy aged 5 to 17 with severe ulcerative colitis. The CDR3 protein is CASTVGDLAVYNEQFF. CDR3 DNA sequence: TGTGCCAGCACTGTGGGCGATCTAGCGGTTTACAATGAGCAGTTCTTC. The whole variable domain, remainder taken from reference TRBV2 and TRBJ2-1, is EPEVTQTPSHQVTQMGQEVILRCVPISNHLYFYWYRQILGQKVEFLVSFYNNEISEKSEIFDDQFSVERPDGSNFTLKIRSTKLEDSAMYFCASTVGDLAVYNEQFFGPGTRLTVL.